One and the same sample provided the 10 T cell receptor beta chains below, sequenced in a study of blood T cells in healthy people across ages. Using a J-beta primer mix together with a sample-barcoded 5' primer, a second PCR was run for roughly 7 to 12 cycles. MiXCR, applied by TCRdb to the 5' RACE reads, yields one record per CDR3 protein. Of around 280,000 distinct CDR3 sequences in the sample, 25% to 30% were seen once. Sequenced sample: blood. The receptors here all came from a woman aged 70-85 years in good health.

This clonotype was counted a few times. This chain joins TRBV12-3 or TRBV12-4 and TRBJ2-1; 7 bases map to TRBD1. The V segment lost 0 bases and the J segment 5 bases; nucleotides outside the gene matches: 4. The CDR3 loop spans 15 amino acids. The CDR3 DNA sequence: TGTGCCAGCAGTTTAGCGCAGGGGGTGGACAATGAGCAGTTCTTC. It yields the protein CASSLAQGVDNEQFF.

This clonotype was seen at least ten times. An end of the junction differs from the germline gene, which may be a read error. The genes are TRBV7-7 and TRBJ2-5; maybe TRBD2 (5 bases). This CDR3 is built from 14 residues. Germline assignment: CDR1 SSHAT and CDR2 FNYEAQ (reference sequence). CDR3 nucleotides: TGTGCTAGCAGCTCCGGAGGTCCACAAGAGACCCAGTACTTC. Amino acid sequence: CASSSGGPQETQYF. The complete variable domain, with remaining parts taken from reference TRBV7-7 and TRBJ2-5, reads GAGVSQSPRYKVTKRGQDVTLRCDPISSHATLYWYQQALGQGPEFLTYFNYEAQPDKSGLPSDRFSAERPEGSISTLTIQRTEQRDSAMYRCASSSGGPQETQYFGPGTRLLVL.

This chain connects TRBV13 to TRBJ2-7, with D possibly TRBD1 on 5 matching bases. This CDR3 has 13 residues. Deletions cut 4 bases from V and 0 bases from J, with 7 bases between. The germline gives CDR1 PRHDT, CDR2 FYEKMQ (reference sequence). Written as DNA, the CDR3 is TGTGCCAGCAGCTCGACAGTCTCCTACGAGCAGTACTTC. Translation: CASSSTVSYEQYF.

The table lists this clonotype with a few counts. The chain links TRBV12-3 or TRBV12-4 to TRBJ2-7, with 7 bases fitting TRBD2. V shed 4 bases and J 0 bases; nucleotides not matched to a gene: 9. The CDR3 contains 16 residues. CDR3 DNA sequence: TGTGCCAGCAGTTCCGCCCGGGGGACTAACTCCTACGAGCAGTACTTC. This sequence encodes CASSSARGTNSYEQYF.

This clonotype came up a few times. The chain couples TRBV2 to TRBJ1-5, with D maybe TRBD1 (6 bases). This CDR3 has 13 residues. Looked up from germline, CDR1 is SNHLY and CDR2 is FYNNEI. V lost 3 bases, J lost 4 bases, and 7 bases lay in between. CDR3 DNA sequence: TGTGCCAGCAGTGACAGGGGAAATCAGCCCCAGCATTTT. Translating gives CASSDRGNQPQHF.

This clonotype was observed a few times. A single base separates this from a much larger clone, so it may be a read error. The genes are TRBV10-3 and TRBJ2-3; 7 bases fit TRBD1. This CDR3 comprises 15 residues. Germline V gene lookup returns CDR1 ENHRY and CDR2 SYGVKD. After removal of 2 bases from V and 5 bases from J, the junction contained 7 bases not matched to a gene. The CDR3 DNA follows: TGTGCCATCAGTGAGAGGCAGGGGGTGGGAGATACGCAGTATTTT. Translated: CAISERQGVGDTQYF.

In this sample, this clonotype turned up a few times. The chain recombines TRBV29-1 with TRBJ2-1; 11 bases line up with TRBD2. The V gene's germline CDR1 is SQVTM and CDR2 ANQGSEA. The CDR3 has 16 residues. In DNA form, the CDR3 reads TGCACCGCCTCCACCCAGCTAGCGGGAGGTTACAATGAGCAGTTCTTC. The encoded protein is CTASTQLAGGYNEQFF.

V is TRBV6-6 and J is TRBJ2-5, with D tentatively TRBD1 or TRBD2 (5 bases each). V was pared by 6 bases and J by 4 bases, with 12 bases between. CDR1 is MNHNY, CDR2 SVGAGI, per germline (reference sequence). The CDR3 contains 13 residues. For the CDR3, the DNA is TGTGCCAGCAGGGGGGAAGGGGCAGAGACCCAGTACTTC. It encodes CASRGEGAETQYF.

This clonotype has a handful of counts. This chain links TRBV28 with TRBJ2-7, with D unresolved. Deletions cut 2 bases from V and 6 bases from J, with 5 bases between. The CDR3 length is 11 residues. Germline lookup yields CDR1 MDHEN and CDR2 SYDVKM. CDR3 DNA: TGTGCCAGCAGTTTACGTCGCGAGCAGTACTTC. Translated, it gives CASSLRREQYF. Using reference TRBV28 and TRBJ2-7 for the parts outside the CDR3, the full variable domain is DVKVTQSSRYLVKRTGEKVFLECVQDMDHENMFWYRQDPGLGLRLIYFSYDVKMKEKGDIPEGYSVSREKKERFSLILESASTNQTSMYLCASSLRREQYFGPGTRLTVT.

This clonotype has more than one count but fewer than ten. The J gene is TRBJ1-1, the V gene TRBV29-1; D gene uncertain. The CDR3 runs 11 residues. Between the trimmed V and J ends, which lost 2 bases and 6 bases, there was a span of 7 bases. Germline V CDR1 and CDR2: SQVTM, ANQGSEA. The CDR3 loop reads CSVERGAEAFF. DNA of the CDR3: TGCAGCGTTGAACGCGGCGCTGAAGCTTTCTTT.